The present T cell receptor beta chain was sequenced within a study of CD8+CD57+ T cells in acquired aplastic anemia. Study as a whole: DNA from sorted CD4+ and CD8+ cells averaged approximately 2.9 ug.

Study-wide results and limits: A set of twenty-nine CD8+ CDR3 sequences was shared between patients and controls, and these sequences appeared highly expressed in patients.

CD8+CD57+ cell expansion, shown by flow cytometry, had occurred in the patients selected for sequencing. Severe acquired aplastic anemia was present in all patients. Blood was sampled before the patients had received any therapy. V was pared by 5 bases and J by 10 bases, with 9 bases between. CDR3 size: 11 residues. Germline-derived CDR1 and CDR2 are SGHTA and FQGNSA. With respect to this clonotype: The antigen is undetermined.

Genomic DNA, serving as template, underwent TCR beta VDJ and CDR3 profiling. TCRdb processed the reads anew with MiXCR; each CDR3 protein has one entry. This sample has roughly 180,000 distinct CDR3 sequences, with about 44% found just once. Sequenced: sorted CD4+, CD8+, or CD8+CD57+ T cells (not recorded which) from PBMCs. V and J are TRBV7-2 and TRBJ2-1; tentative D call: TRBD2 (6 bases). This TCR was recovered from a human donor with aplastic anemia. In nucleotides, the CDR3 is TGTGCCAGCAGCCGGGACTTGGAGCAGTTCTTC. This encodes CASSRDLEQFF. Combining the CDR3 with reference TRBV7-2 and TRBJ2-1 gives the whole variable domain GAGVSQSPSNKVTEKGKDVELRCDPISGHTALYWYRQSLGQGLEFLIYFQGNSAPDKSGLPSDRFSAERTGGSVSTLTIQRTQQEDSAVYLCASSRDLEQFFGPGTRLTVL.